This T cell receptor beta chain originates from a study of glioma-infiltrating T cells after dendritic cell vaccination. All glioblastoma patients lacked an isocitrate dehydrogenase mutation. The CDR3 spans 15 residues. From germline, CDR1 is SGDLS and CDR2 YYNGEE. V was pared by 0 bases and J by 3 bases, with 3 bases of the junction left unmatched. Study-wide points: Complete blood and tumor specimen sets were limited to few patients.

Comment on this clone: Its antigen remains unidentified.

The immunoSEQ assay amplified TCRB CDR3 from up to about 2 ug DNA. The PCR used 60 V beta and 13 J beta primers. Profiled with immunoSEQ multiplex PCR; TCRdb holds only in-frame clones, not every one. The sample shows roughly 98,000 clones, around 84% of them seen only once. The starting material was blood, obtained before dendritic cell vaccination. J is TRBJ2-1 and V is TRBV9; 7 bases fit TRBD1. This TCR came from a human donor with glioblastoma. Here the CDR3 reads CASSVVGDSYNEQFF. In DNA form, the CDR3 reads TGTGCCAGCAGCGTAGTAGGGGACAGCTACAATGAGCAGTTCTTC.